The TCR beta chain under discussion was sequenced for a study of blood T cell repertoires in COVID-19. Study-level background: The United States, Italy and Spain provided the acute and convalescent COVID-19 samples.

Germline CDR1 SGHTA, CDR2 FQGNSA. J was trimmed by 3 bases and V by 5 bases; bases with no gene match: 4. This CDR3 region has 15 residues. Original analysis: Scientists estimated how many nucleated cells there were by amplifying reference gene primers. The assay was immunoSEQ multiplex PCR, and TCRdb's table has in-frame clones only and misses some. V and J calls and clone size are given by that table; D and trimming were obtained from the DNA. The data contain approximately 220,000 clones, about 87% of them singletons. This study enrolled people aged about 18 to 90 from 20 to 25 US geographic areas. Participants were placed into cohorts based on the clinical history they reported.

This clonotype originated in a man aged 25-45 years who had recovered from COVID-19. The material sequenced was PBMCs or T cells enriched from blood (not recorded which). The J gene is TRBJ1-4, the V gene TRBV7-2, with 9 positions matching TRBD1. DNA for the CDR3: TGTGCCAGCAGCCCAGGGACAGGGCCTAATGAAAAACTGTTTTTT. The encoded protein is CASSPGTGPNEKLFF.